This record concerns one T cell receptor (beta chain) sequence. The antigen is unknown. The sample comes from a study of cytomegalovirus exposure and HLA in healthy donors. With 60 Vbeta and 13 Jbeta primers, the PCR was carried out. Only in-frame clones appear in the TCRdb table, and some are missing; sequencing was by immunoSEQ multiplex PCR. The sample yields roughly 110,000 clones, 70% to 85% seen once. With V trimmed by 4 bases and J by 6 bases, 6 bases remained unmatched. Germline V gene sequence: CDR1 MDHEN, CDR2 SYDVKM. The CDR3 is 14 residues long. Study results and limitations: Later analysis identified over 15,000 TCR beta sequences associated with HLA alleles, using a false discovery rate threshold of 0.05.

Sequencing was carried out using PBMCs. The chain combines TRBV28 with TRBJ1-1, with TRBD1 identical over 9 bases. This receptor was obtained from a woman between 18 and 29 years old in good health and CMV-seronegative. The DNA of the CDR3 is TGTGCCAGCAGTTCTCGGACAGGGGCGTCTGAAGCTTTCTTT. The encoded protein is CASSSRTGASEAFF.